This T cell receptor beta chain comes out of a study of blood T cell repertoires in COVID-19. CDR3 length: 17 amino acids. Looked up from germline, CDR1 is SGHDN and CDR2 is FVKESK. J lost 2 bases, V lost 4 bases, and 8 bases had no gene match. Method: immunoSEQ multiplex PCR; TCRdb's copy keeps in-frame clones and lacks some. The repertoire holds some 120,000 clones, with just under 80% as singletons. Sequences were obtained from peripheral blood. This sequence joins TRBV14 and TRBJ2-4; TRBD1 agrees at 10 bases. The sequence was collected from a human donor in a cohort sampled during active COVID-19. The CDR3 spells CASSPTGTGVSKNIQYF. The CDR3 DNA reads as TGTGCCAGCAGCCCGACCGGGACAGGGGTTTCCAAAAACATTCAGTACTTC.